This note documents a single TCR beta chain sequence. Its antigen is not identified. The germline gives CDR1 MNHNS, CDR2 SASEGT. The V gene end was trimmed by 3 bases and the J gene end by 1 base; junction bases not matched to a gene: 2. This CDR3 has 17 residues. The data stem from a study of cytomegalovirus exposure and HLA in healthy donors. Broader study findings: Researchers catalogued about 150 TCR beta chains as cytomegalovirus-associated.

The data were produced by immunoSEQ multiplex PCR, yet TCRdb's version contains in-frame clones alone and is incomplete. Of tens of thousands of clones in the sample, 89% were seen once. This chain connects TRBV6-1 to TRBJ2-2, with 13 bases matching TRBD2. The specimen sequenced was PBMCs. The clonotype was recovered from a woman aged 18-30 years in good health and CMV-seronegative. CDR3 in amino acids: CASSDGLAGVNTGELFF. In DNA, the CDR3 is TGTGCCAGCAGTGACGGACTAGCGGGGGTGAACACCGGGGAGCTGTTTTTT.